The 4 T cell receptor beta chains below were found in one sample sequenced in a study of shared clonotypes between healthy human individuals. Naive CD8 cells lacked CD45RO, underwent positive selection for CCR7 and left out terminally differentiated effector memory CD45RA+ cells. The repertoire was sequenced with immunoSEQ multiplex PCR; TCRdb's copy has only in-frame clones and lacks some. Seen here are about 2 million clones, over 85% observed once, and the top ten hold 0.9% to 1.4%. The sequenced sample consisted of naive CD8+ T cells sorted from blood. The receptors were sampled from a young man in good health.

This chain joins TRBV11-2 and TRBJ2-7; D remains unclear. This CDR3 has 13 residues. V was cut by 3 bases and J by 7 bases, with 13 bases left in between. Per germline, CDR1 SGHAT and CDR2 FQNNGV. CDR3 sequence (DNA): TGTGCCAGCAGCTTGGACCCAGGTGGAGAGCAGTACTTC. Encoded protein: CASSLDPGGEQYF.

CDR3 region: CASSTGTSGSYQETQYF. The DNA of the CDR3 is TGTGCCAGCAGCACCGGGACTAGCGGGAGCTACCAAGAGACCCAGTACTTC. The rearrangement uses TRBV7-9 and TRBJ2-5; 14 positions match TRBD2. V lost 5 bases to trimming and J lost 0 bases; unmatched junction nucleotides: 5. The CDR3 contains 17 residues. Germline CDR1 and CDR2: SEHNR and FQNEAQ (reference sequence).

This chain links TRBV27 with TRBJ2-7, with D hard to call. CDR1 is MNHEY and CDR2 is SMNVEV in the germline V gene (reference sequence). The CDR3 loop spans 14 amino acids. The V end lost 3 bases, the J end lost 4 bases, and 13 bases lay between the germline ends. This chain's CDR3 is CASSLTSSSYEQYF. CDR3 coding DNA: TGTGCCAGCAGTTTGACAAGTAGCTCGTACGAGCAGTACTTC.

The J gene is TRBJ2-7, the V gene TRBV7-6; 9 positions agree with TRBD2. J gave up 4 bases and V 4 bases, and 11 bases lay outside the gene matches. Looked up from germline, CDR1 is SGHVS and CDR2 is FNYEAQ. The length of the CDR3 is 16 residues. CDR3 coding DNA: TGTGCCAGCAGCTCCGGGATAGCGGGAGAAATATACGAGCAGTACTTC. This gives the protein CASSSGIAGEIYEQYF.